This TCR beta chain was captured by sequencing in a study of blood T cell repertoires in COVID-19. In the study overall: Sites across the United States, Italy and Spain contributed samples from acute and convalescent COVID-19.

Assay: immunoSEQ multiplex PCR; the TCRdb copy retains only in-frame clones and omits some. The sample records 200,000 to 250,000 clones, 92% being singletons. The CDR3 covers 15 residues. V lost 3 bases to trimming and J lost 5 bases; unmatched junction nucleotides: 12. Per germline, CDR1 GTSNPN and CDR2 SVGIG (reference sequence). This clonotype originated in a man aged 25-45 years with acute or convalescent COVID-19. The chain is built from TRBV30 and TRBJ2-5, with TRBD2 matching over 7 bases. The sample was peripheral blood. Written as DNA, the CDR3 is TGTGCCTGGAGCGGTACTAGCGCCGGTCGGGAGACCCAGTACTTC. Its protein product is CAWSGTSAGRETQYF.